This T cell receptor (beta chain) was found in a study of radiation and T cells in renal cell carcinoma. A remark on this clone: Its specificity is unknown.

Profiled with immunoSEQ multiplex PCR; TCRdb holds only in-frame clones, not every one. The data show about 150,000 clones, about 88% seen once. Trimming stripped 6 bases from V and 1 base from J, with 13 bases between. Germline V CDR1 and CDR2: MNHEY, SVGAGI. The CDR3 runs to 15 residues. Findings and limits, study-wide: No pretreatment tumor biopsies were available for baseline clonotypes.

The sample's time point: baseline pretreatment blood. As to treatment: 15 Gy SBRT to primary tumor, nephrectomy 4 weeks later. The sample here was blood, taken from a patient whose treatment included radiotherapy and nephrectomy. This TCR derives from a woman between 45 and 65 years old with renal cell carcinoma. The chain joins TRBV6-5 to TRBJ2-4, with a possible D match to TRBD1 (5 bases). CDR3 nucleotides: TGTGCCAGCAGCGAATTAGGGGCGGCCAAAAACATTCAGTACTTC. This encodes CASSELGAAKNIQYF.